This T cell receptor beta chain was sequenced in a study of blood T cell repertoires in COVID-19. The wider study: The study drew acute and convalescent COVID-19 samples from the United States, Italy and Spain.

The assay was immunoSEQ multiplex PCR, and TCRdb's table has in-frame clones only and misses some. Of around 130,000 clones in the sample, 88% were seen once. The ends lost 8 bases at V and 5 bases at J; junction bases unmatched: 5. The germline V gene encodes CDR1 SNHLY and CDR2 FYNNEI. This CDR3 has 12 residues. Material: peripheral blood. V is TRBV2 and J is TRBJ2-5, with 7 bases identical to TRBD2. The sequence was obtained from a man between 65 and 79 years old with active COVID-19. The chain's CDR3 is CASRDGGETQYF. In nucleotides, the CDR3 is TGTGCCAGCCGGGACGGGGGGGAGACCCAGTACTTC.